This T cell receptor beta chain was identified in a study of human T cells and chemical hapten exposure. For the study at large: A mostly female patient group had alopecia areata, totalis or universalis. Study-level points and caveats: The count of PT1 expanded TCRs correlated positively with patch test score.

This clonotype came up a few times. Its target is unknown. Sample time point: patch test 3, about 24 weeks after DPC sensitization. Documented treatment: therapeutic diphenylcyclopropenone sensitization with weekly scalp DPC. Prior to application of each patch test, blood was drawn. In TCRdb, the RACE reads were re-called with MiXCR into one record per CDR3 protein. The repertoire has about 190,000 distinct CDR3 sequences, about 25% of them found once; the top ten carry 2.5%. The germline V gene encodes CDR1 SQVTM and CDR2 ANQGSEA. J lost 0 bases, V lost 4 bases, and 6 bases had no gene match. The CDR3 has 14 amino acids.

The material was whole blood, obtained in connection with sensitization to the hapten diphenylcyclopropenone (DPC). The TCR originated in a woman in her 40s with alopecia areata. Some clones in this sample may be carry-over from other donors' samples. This rearrangement joins TRBV29-1 to TRBJ2-7, with TRBD2 matching 7 bases. The CDR3 DNA follows: TGCAGCGTTGTAGGGAGGGTGAGCTCCTACGAGCAGTACTTC. It encodes CSVVGRVSSYEQYF.